This T cell receptor (beta chain) was documented in a study of T cells in localized non-small cell lung cancer. Points from the study as a whole: One tumor region alone was sequenced, and heterogeneity therefore remains possible. Uninvolved nearby lung showed the greatest T cell clonality, exceeding that found in tumor.

Comments on this clone: Its antigen is unidentified.

Produced via immunoSEQ multiplex PCR; TCRdb's table is partial and in-frame only. This sample has roughly 90,000 clones; approximately 90% occur once, and the top ten carry 4.1%. CDR1 MGHDK and CDR2 SYGVNS come from the germline V gene. CDR3 length: 18 residues. Between the trimmed V and J ends, which lost 5 bases and 0 bases, there was a span of 19 bases. This specimen was PBMCs, taken before any cancer treatment. This receptor was identified in a woman aged 35 to 69 with stage II squamous cell lung carcinoma. The chain joins TRBV25-1 to TRBJ2-2, with D maybe TRBD2 (5 bases). The CDR3 nucleotides read TGTGCCAGCAGTCCCCCCCCTTTAGCGCACGCGAACACCGGGGAGCTGTTTTTT. Amino acid sequence: CASSPPPLAHANTGELFF.